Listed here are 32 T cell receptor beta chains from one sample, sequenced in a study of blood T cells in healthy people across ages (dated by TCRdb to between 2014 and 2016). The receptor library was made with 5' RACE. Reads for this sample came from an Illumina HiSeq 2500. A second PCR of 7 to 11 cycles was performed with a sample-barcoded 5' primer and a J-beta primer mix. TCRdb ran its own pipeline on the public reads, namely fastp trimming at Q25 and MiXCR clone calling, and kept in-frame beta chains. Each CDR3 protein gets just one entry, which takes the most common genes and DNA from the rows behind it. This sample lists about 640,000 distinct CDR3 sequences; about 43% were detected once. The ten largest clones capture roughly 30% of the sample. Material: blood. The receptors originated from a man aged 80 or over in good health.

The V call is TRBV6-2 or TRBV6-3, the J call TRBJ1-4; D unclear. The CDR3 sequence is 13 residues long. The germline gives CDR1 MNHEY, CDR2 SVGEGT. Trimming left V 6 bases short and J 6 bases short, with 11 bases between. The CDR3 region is CASRQTSYEKLFF. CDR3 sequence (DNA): TGTGCCAGCAGACAGACATCGTATGAAAAACTGTTTTTT.

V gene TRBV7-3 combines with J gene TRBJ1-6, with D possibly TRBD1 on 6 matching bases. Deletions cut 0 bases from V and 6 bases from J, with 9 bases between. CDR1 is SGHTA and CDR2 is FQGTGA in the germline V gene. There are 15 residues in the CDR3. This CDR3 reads CASSLTGQSNSPLHF. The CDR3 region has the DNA TGTGCCAGCAGCTTAACCGGACAGTCTAATTCACCCCTCCACTTT.

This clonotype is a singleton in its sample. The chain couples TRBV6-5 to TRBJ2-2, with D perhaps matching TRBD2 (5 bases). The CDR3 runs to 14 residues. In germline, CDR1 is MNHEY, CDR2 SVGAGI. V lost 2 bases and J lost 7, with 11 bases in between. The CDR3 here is CASSYADTSGELFF. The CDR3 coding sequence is TGTGCCAGCAGTTACGCCGACACTAGCGGGGAGCTGTTTTTT.

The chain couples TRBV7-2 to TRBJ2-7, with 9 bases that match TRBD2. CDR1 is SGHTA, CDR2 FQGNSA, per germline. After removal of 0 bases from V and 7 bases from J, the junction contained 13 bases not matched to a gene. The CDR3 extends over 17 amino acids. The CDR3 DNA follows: TGTGCCAGCAGCTTAGCGCAGGTAGCGGGGGATAAGGGTGAGCAGTACTTC. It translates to CASSLAQVAGDKGEQYF.

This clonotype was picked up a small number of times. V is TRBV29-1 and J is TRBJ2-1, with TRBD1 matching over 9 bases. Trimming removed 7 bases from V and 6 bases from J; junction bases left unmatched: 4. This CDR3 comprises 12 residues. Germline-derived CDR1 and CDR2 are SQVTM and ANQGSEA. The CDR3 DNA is TGCAGCGCCGGGACAGGGCTCAATGAGCAGTTCTTC. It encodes CSAGTGLNEQFF.

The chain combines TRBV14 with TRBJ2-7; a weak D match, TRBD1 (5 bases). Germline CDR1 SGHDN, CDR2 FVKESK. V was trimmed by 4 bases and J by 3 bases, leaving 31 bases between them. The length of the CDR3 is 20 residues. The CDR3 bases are TGTGCCAGCAGCCGCGGAGTTTCGGACACTTATGTTCGGGCTGACTACGAGCAGTACTTC. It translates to CASSRGVSDTYVRADYEQYF.

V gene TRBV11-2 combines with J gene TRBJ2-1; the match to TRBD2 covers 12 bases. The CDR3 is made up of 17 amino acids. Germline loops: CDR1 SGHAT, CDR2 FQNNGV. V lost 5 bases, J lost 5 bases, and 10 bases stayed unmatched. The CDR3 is CASSPQGLAGSHNEQFF. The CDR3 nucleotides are TGTGCCAGCAGCCCACAAGGACTAGCGGGATCTCACAATGAGCAGTTCTTC.

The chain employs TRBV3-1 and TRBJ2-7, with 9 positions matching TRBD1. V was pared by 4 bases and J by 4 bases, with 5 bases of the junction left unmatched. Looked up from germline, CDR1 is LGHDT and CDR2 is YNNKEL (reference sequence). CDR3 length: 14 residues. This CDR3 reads CASSPGQGWYEQYF. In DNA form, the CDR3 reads TGTGCCAGCAGCCCTGGACAGGGGTGGTACGAGCAGTACTTC.

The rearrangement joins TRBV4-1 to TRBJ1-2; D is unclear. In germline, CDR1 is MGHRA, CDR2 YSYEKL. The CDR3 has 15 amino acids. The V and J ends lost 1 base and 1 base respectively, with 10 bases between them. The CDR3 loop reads CASSQGRGLNYGYTF. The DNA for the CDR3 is TGCGCCAGCAGCCAAGGTCGCGGGCTTAACTATGGCTACACCTTC.

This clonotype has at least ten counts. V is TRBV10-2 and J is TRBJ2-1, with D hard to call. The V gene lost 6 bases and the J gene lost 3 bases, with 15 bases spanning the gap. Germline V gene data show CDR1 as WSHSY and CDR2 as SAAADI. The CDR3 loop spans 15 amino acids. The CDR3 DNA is TGCGCCAGCAGCATTCAGGTGGGCCTCTACAATGAGCAGTTCTTC. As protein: CASSIQVGLYNEQFF.

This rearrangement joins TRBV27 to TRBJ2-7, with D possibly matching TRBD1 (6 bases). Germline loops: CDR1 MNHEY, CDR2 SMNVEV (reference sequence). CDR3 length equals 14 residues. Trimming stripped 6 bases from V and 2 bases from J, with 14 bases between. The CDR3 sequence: CASRLEQGPYEQYF. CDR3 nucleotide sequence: TGTGCCAGCAGGTTAGAACAGGGACCCTACGAGCAGTACTTC.

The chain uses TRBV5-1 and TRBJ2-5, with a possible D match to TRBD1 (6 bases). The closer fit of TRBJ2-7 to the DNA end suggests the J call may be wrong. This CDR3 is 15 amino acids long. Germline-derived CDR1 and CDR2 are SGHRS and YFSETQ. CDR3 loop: CASSQAGTNAYEQYF. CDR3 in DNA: TGCGCCAGCAGCCAGGCCGGGACAAATGCCTACGAGCAGTACTTC.

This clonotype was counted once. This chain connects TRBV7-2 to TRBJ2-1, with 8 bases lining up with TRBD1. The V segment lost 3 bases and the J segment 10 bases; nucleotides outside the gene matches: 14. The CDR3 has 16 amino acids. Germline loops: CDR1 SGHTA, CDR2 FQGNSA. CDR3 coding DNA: TGTGCCAGCAGCTTGGGGGAGAGGACAGGGAGGAAGGAGCAGTTCTTC. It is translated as CASSLGERTGRKEQFF.

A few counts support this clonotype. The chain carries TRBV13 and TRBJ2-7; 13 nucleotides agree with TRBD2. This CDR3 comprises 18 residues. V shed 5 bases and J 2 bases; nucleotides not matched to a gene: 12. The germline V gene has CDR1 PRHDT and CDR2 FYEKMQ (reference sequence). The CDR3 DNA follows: TGTGCCAGCAGCCTTAGGCTGGGTACTAGCGGGAGGGCCTACGAGCAGTACTTC. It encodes CASSLRLGTSGRAYEQYF.

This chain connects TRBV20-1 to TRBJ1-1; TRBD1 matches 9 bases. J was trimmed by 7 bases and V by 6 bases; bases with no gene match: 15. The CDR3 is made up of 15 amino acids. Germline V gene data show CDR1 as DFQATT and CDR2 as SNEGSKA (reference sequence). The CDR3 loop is CSAPRQGQGFGEAFF. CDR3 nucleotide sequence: TGCAGTGCCCCTCGACAAGGACAGGGGTTTGGTGAAGCTTTCTTT.

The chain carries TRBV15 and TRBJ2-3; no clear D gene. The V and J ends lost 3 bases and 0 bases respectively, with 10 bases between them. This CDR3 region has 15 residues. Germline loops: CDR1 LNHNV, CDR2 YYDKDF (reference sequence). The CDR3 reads CATSSGRSSTDTQYF. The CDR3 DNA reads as TGTGCCACCAGCAGCGGTCGCTCCAGCACAGATACGCAGTATTTT.

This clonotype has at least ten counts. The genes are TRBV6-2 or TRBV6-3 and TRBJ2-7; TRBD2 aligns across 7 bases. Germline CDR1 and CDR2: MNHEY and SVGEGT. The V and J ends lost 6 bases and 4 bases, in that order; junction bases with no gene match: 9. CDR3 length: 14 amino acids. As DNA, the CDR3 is TGTGCCAGCAGCGCAGGGAGGGCCGGGTACGAGCAGTACTTC. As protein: CASSAGRAGYEQYF.

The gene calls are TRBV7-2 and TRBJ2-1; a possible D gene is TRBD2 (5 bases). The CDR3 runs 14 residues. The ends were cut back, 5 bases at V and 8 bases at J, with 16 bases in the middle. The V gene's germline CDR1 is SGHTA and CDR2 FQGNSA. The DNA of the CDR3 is TGTGCCAGCAGCCCGGGGTCGGGTTACCATGAGCAGTTCTTC. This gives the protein CASSPGSGYHEQFF.

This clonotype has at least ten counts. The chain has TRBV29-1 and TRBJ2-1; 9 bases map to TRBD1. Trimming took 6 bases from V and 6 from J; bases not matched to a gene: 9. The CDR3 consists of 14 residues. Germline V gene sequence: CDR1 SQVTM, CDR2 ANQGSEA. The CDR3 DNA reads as TGCAGCGTGGCCGGGACAGGGAGGTTCAATGAGCAGTTCTTC. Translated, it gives CSVAGTGRFNEQFF.

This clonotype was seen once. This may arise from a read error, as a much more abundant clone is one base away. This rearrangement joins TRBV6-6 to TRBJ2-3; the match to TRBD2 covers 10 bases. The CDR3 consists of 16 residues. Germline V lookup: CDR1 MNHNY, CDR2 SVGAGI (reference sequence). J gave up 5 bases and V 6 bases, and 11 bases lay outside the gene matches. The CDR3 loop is CASSLSSGRGKDTQYF. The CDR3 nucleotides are TGTGCCAGCAGCCTTTCAAGCGGGAGGGGCAAAGATACGCAGTATTTT.

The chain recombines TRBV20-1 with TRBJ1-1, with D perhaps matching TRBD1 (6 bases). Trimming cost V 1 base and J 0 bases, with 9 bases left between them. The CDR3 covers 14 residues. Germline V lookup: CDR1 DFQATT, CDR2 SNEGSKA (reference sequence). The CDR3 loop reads CSARGGRMNTEAFF. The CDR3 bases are TGCAGTGCTAGAGGGGGGCGCATGAACACTGAAGCTTTCTTT.

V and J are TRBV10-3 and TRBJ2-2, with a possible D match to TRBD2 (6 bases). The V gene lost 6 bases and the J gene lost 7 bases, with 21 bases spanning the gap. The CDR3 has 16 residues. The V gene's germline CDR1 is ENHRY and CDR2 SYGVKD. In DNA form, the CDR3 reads TGTGCCATCAGCGGAGGGGCGGCTAGCCCCGGCGGGGAGCTGTTTTTT. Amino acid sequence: CAISGGAASPGGELFF.

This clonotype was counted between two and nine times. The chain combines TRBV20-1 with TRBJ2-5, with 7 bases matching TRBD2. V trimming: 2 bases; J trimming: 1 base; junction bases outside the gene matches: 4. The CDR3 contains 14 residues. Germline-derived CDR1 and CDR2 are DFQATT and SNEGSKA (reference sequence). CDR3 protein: CSARRREPQETQYF. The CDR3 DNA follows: TGCAGTGCTAGAAGGCGGGAGCCCCAAGAGACCCAGTACTTC.

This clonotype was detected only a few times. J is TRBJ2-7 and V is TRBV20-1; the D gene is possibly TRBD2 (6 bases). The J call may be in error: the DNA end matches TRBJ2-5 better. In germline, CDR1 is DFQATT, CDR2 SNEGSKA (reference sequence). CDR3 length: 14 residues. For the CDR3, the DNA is TGCAGTGCTAGAGACGGACTATGGGAAGAGACCCAGTACTTC. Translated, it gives CSARDGLWEETQYF.

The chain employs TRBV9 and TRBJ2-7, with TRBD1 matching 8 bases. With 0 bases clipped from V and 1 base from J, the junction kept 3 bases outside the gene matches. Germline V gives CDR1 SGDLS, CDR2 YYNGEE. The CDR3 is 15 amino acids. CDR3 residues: CASSVGDRSSYEQYF. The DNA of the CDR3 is TGTGCCAGCAGCGTAGGGGACAGGTCGTCCTACGAGCAGTACTTC.

CDR3 amino acids: CASSQDRAGKNEKLFF. The CDR3 nucleotides are TGTGCCAGCAGCCAAGATCGGGCAGGGAAAAATGAAAAACTGTTTTTT. The rearrangement uses TRBV3-1 and TRBJ1-4, with a tentative D call TRBD1 (5 bases). Trimming removed 0 bases at V and 5 bases at J, with 13 bases between. Germline loops: CDR1 LGHDT, CDR2 YNNKEL (reference sequence). The CDR3 length is 16 residues.

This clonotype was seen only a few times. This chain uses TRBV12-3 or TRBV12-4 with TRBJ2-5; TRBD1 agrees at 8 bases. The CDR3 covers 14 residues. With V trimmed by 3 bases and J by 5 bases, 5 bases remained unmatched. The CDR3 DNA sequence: TGTGCCAGCAGTTTGAGACAGGGGAGGGAGACCCAGTACTTC. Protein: CASSLRQGRETQYF.

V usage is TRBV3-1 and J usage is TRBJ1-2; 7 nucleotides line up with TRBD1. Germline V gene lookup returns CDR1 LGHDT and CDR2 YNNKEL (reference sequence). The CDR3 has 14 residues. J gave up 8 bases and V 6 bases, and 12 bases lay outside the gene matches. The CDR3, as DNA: TGTGCCAGCAGTCCCTCAGGACAGGTACAGGGCTACACCTTC. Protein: CASSPSGQVQGYTF.

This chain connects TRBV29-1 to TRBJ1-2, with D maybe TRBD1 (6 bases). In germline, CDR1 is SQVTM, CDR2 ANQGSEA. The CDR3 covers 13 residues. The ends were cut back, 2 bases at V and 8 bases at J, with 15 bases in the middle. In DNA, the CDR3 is TGCAGCGTTGAACAAGGCCTAGGGGGGGGCTACACCTTC. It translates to CSVEQGLGGGYTF.

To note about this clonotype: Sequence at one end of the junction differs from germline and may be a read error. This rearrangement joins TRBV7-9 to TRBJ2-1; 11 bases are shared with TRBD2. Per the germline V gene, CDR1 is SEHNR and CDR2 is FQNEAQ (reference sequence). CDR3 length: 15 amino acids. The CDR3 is CANSPASGGYNEQFF. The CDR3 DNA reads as TGTGCCAACAGCCCTGCTAGCGGGGGGTACAATGAGCAGTTCTTC.

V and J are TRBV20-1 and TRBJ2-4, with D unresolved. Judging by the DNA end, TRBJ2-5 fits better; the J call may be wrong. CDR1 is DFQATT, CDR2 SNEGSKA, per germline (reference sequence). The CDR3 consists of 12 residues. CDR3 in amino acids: CSASLRRETQYF. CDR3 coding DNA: TGCAGTGCTAGTTTACGGCGGGAGACCCAGTACTTC.

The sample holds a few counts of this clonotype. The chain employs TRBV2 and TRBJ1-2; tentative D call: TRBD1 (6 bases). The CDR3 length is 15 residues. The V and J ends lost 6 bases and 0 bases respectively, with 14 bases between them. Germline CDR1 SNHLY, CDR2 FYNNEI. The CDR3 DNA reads TGTGCCAGCAGCGAAACAGGGCCAGCTAACTATGGCTACACCTTC. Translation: CASSETGPANYGYTF.